The sequence of this T cell receptor (beta chain) was determined in a study of T cell responses to AZD1222 COVID-19 vaccine. To note about this clone: Antigen specificity is unknown.

Measured with immunoSEQ multiplex PCR; TCRdb has only the in-frame clones, and not every one. The table has roughly 160,000 clones, 85% to 90% seen once. Study findings and constraints: Baseline seropositivity characterized only six or seven AZD1222 recipients.

Sequenced material: peripheral blood, taken 28 days after the second AZD1222 dose. The receptor comes from an adult who received the AZD1222 COVID-19 vaccine.

In DNA, the CDR3 is TGTGCCAGCAGCTTTGGGCAGGGTAACTTTAGGGAGCAGTTCTTC. Translating gives CASSFGQGNFREQFF. The rearrangement links TRBV5-4 to TRBJ2-1, with a weak D call TRBD1 (5 bases). The CDR3 contains 15 residues. From germline, CDR1 is SGHNT and CDR2 YYREEE (reference sequence). Between the trimmed V and J ends, which lost 2 bases and 10 bases, there was a span of 19 bases.